The 22 T cell receptor beta chains presented below share a single source sample, sequenced in a study of shared clonotypes between healthy human individuals. Method: immunoSEQ multiplex PCR; TCRdb's copy keeps in-frame clones and lacks some. The sample lists some 2.1 million clones, around 93% seen once, with less than 2% in the top ten. CD45RO negativity and positive selection for CCR7 defined naive CD8 cells, a population that excluded terminally differentiated effector memory CD45RA+ cells. Sequenced sample: naive CD8+ T cells from PBMCs. Receptor source: a man between 18 and 35 years old in good health. Some clones in this sample may be carry-over from other donors' samples.

A remark on this clone: Distinct nucleotide sequences in the sample also encode this CDR3. The CDR3 loop reads CATSREAGGPTDTQYF. Here the CDR3 DNA reads TGTGCCACCAGCAGAGAGGCAGGGGGGCCCACAGATACGCAGTATTTT. This sequence joins TRBV15 and TRBJ2-3, with D perhaps matching TRBD1 (7 bases). Germline-derived CDR1 and CDR2 are LNHNV and YYDKDF (reference sequence). The CDR3 is 16 amino acids. Trimming took 0 bases from V and 2 from J, leaving 12 bases between them.

As to this clone: Germline and junction disagree at one end, which may indicate a read error. The chain employs TRBV19 and TRBJ2-7; D might be TRBD2 (6 bases). The CDR3 length is 14 residues. Germline V gene data show CDR1 as LNHDA and CDR2 as SQIVND (reference sequence). DNA for the CDR3: TGTGCCAAGAACAGCTTCGGGAGCTCCCACGAGCAGTACTTC. Its translation is CAKNSFGSSHEQYF.

This clone has a single count. The V call is TRBV27, the J call TRBJ1-2; tentative D call: TRBD1 (6 bases). Trimming left V 4 bases short and J 6 bases short, with 12 bases between. The germline V gene has CDR1 MNHEY and CDR2 SMNVEV (reference sequence). The CDR3 contains 13 residues. The CDR3 is CASSYSYRDGYTF. The DNA of the CDR3 is TGTGCCAGCAGTTACTCCTACAGGGATGGCTACACCTTC.

J is TRBJ2-1 and V is TRBV28; 9 bases are shared with TRBD1. CDR1 MDHEN and CDR2 SYDVKM come from the germline V gene. The CDR3 extends over 15 amino acids. The V segment lost 4 bases and the J segment 4 bases; nucleotides outside the gene matches: 5. The CDR3 DNA reads TGTGCCAGCAGTTCGGACAGGGGCCTTTACAATGAGCAGTTCTTC. Translation: CASSSDRGLYNEQFF.

As regards this clone: Because the CDR3's place on the DNA is in doubt, the DNA is left out and the CDR3 is given as listed by TCRdb. This chain links TRBV4-1 with TRBJ1-2. The CDR3 is 16 amino acids long, termini counted. CDR1 and CDR2 from the germline V gene are MGHRA and YSYEKL. CDR3: CASSQDSGQGEGGYTF.

CDR3 sequence (DNA): TGTGCCAGCAGCCAAGGGACAGGGGCCGACGAGCAGTACTTC. It codes for CASSQGTGADEQYF. This sequence joins TRBV13 and TRBJ2-7; 10 bases are a match to TRBD1. Germline CDR1 PRHDT, CDR2 FYEKMQ (reference sequence). The CDR3 covers 14 residues. Trimming at V came to 5 bases and at J to 5 bases, leaving 6 bases not matched to a gene.

This clone showed up just once. V and J are TRBV19 and TRBJ2-7; TRBD2 matches 7 bases. J lost 0 bases, V lost 3 bases, and 5 bases had no gene match. Germline V gene data show CDR1 as LNHDA and CDR2 as SQIVND (reference sequence). The CDR3 length is 15 residues. CDR3 nucleotide sequence: TGTGCCAGTAGTATGGGGAGCGGGATCTCCTACGAGCAGTACTTC. Amino acids: CASSMGSGISYEQYF.

This clone was seen a handful of times. At one boundary the junction diverges from the germline segment, which might be a read error. The chain joins TRBV28 to TRBJ1-5; no firm D call. The CDR3 runs to 11 residues. The V gene's germline CDR1 is MDHEN and CDR2 SYDVKM. The CDR3 here is CASKGKQPQHF. In nucleotides, the CDR3 is TGTGCCAGTAAGGGCAAGCAGCCCCAGCATTTT.

This clone was found a few times. The DNA of the CDR3 is TGTGCCAGCAGTTGGACAGGGGGACTACAGCCCCAGCATTTT. Amino acid sequence: CASSWTGGLQPQHF. V is TRBV27 and J is TRBJ1-5; 10 nucleotides align to TRBD1. The V segment lost 4 bases and the J segment 7 bases; nucleotides outside the gene matches: 4. The CDR3 totals 14 residues. Germline V lookup: CDR1 MNHEY, CDR2 SMNVEV (reference sequence).

V gene TRBV5-6 combines with J gene TRBJ2-3, with D perhaps assigned TRBD1 or TRBD2 (6 bases each). The V end lost 4 bases, the J end lost 7 bases, and 16 bases lay between the germline ends. The V gene's germline CDR1 is SGHDT and CDR2 YYEEEE. The CDR3 covers 14 residues. CDR3 loop: CASSPDRRGYTQYF. CDR3 DNA sequence: TGTGCCAGCAGCCCAGACAGGCGGGGATATACGCAGTATTTT.

In the case of this clone: The sample has other DNA sequences that encode this CDR3 too. The J gene is TRBJ2-7, the V gene TRBV6-1; 8 nucleotides align to TRBD1. Losses at the gene ends were 1 base for V and 3 bases for J; bases not matched to a gene: 2. The CDR3 has 14 residues. Germline CDR1 MNHNS, CDR2 SASEGT. Here the CDR3 reads CASSEVGTGYEQYF. CDR3 DNA sequence: TGTGCCAGCAGTGAAGTGGGGACAGGCTACGAGCAGTACTTC.

The chain has TRBV19 and TRBJ1-5; TRBD1 aligns across 7 bases. CDR1 is LNHDA, CDR2 SQIVND, per germline (reference sequence). V trimming: 5 bases; J trimming: 7 bases; junction bases outside the gene matches: 8. This CDR3 is built from 14 residues. CDR3 amino acids: CASSSRQGVQPQHF. CDR3 nucleotide sequence: TGTGCCAGTAGTTCAAGACAGGGTGTGCAGCCCCAGCATTTT.

The chain joins TRBV6-5 to TRBJ1-2; D is undetermined. CDR3 size: 13 residues. Trimming stripped 2 bases from V and 8 bases from J, with 12 bases between. Germline CDR1 reads MNHEY; CDR2 reads SVGAGI. CDR3 coding DNA: TGTGCCAGCAGTTACGCATACACTTCCGGCTACACCTTC. Translated, it gives CASSYAYTSGYTF.

The chain uses TRBV11-2 and TRBJ2-7; the match to TRBD2 covers 9 bases. Per germline, CDR1 SGHAT and CDR2 FQNNGV. There are 16 residues in the CDR3. The J segment lost 2 bases and the V segment lost 4 bases, leaving 9 bases of the junction unmatched. The CDR3 loop reads CASSSLTAGGPYEQYF. CDR3 DNA: TGTGCCAGCAGCTCCCTAACCGCGGGAGGGCCCTACGAGCAGTACTTC. Drawing the rest from reference TRBV11-2 and TRBJ2-7, the complete variable domain is EAGVAQSPRYKIIEKRQSVAFWCNPISGHATLYWYQQILGQGPKLLIQFQNNGVVDDSQLPKDRFSAERLKGVDSTLKIQPAKLEDSAVYLCASSSLTAGGPYEQYFGPGTRLTVT.

This clone has just a few counts. The rearrangement joins TRBV14 to TRBJ2-1; D possibly uses TRBD1 or TRBD2 (5 bases each). The V end was cut by 1 base, the J end by 11 bases, with 12 bases between. Germline loops: CDR1 SGHDN, CDR2 FVKESK. CDR3 size: 13 residues. The CDR3 loop is CASSQGRGLKQFF. In DNA, the CDR3 is TGTGCCAGCAGCCAAGGCCGGGGCCTTAAGCAGTTCTTC.

As for this clone: Different DNA sequences within this sample yield the same CDR3. V and J are TRBV28 and TRBJ1-5, with TRBD1 as a possible D gene (5 bases). The ends were cut back, 5 bases at V and 6 bases at J, with 8 bases in the middle. From germline, CDR1 is MDHEN and CDR2 SYDVKM. The CDR3 runs 12 residues. In nucleotides, the CDR3 is TGTGCCAGCAGTCCCCAGGGTCAGCCCCAGCATTTT. It is translated as CASSPQGQPQHF.

J is TRBJ2-7 and V is TRBV10-1; perhaps TRBD2 as D (6 bases). The CDR3 length is 14 residues. Germline loops: CDR1 WNHNN, CDR2 SYGVQD (reference sequence). V shed 8 bases and J shed 7 bases, with 21 bases lying between them. The CDR3 is CASGGNVGWWEQYF. The DNA of the CDR3 is TGCGCCAGCGGAGGGAATGTTGGGTGGTGGGAGCAGTACTTC.

The V gene is TRBV7-8, the J gene TRBJ2-3; TRBD2 agrees at 10 bases. Trimming removed 3 bases from V and 2 bases from J; junction bases left unmatched: 11. The CDR3 contains 18 residues. Germline lookup yields CDR1 SGHVS and CDR2 FQNEAQ. The CDR3 protein is CASSFPRRLAGLTDTQYF. CDR3 bases: TGTGCCAGCAGCTTCCCCAGACGACTAGCGGGCCTCACAGATACGCAGTATTTT.

V and J are TRBV5-1 and TRBJ2-1, with 9 bases matching TRBD1. The CDR3 has 16 amino acids. Per germline, CDR1 SGHRS and CDR2 YFSETQ. The V gene end was trimmed by 4 bases and the J gene end by 7 bases; junction bases not matched to a gene: 12. CDR3: CASSPGTGRGVNEQFF. In DNA, the CDR3 is TGCGCCAGCAGCCCTGGGACAGGGCGAGGAGTAAATGAGCAGTTCTTC.

The chain couples TRBV5-1 to TRBJ2-7; 7 bases agree with TRBD1. CDR1 is SGHRS and CDR2 is YFSETQ in the germline V gene. Trimming cost V 3 bases and J 2 bases; bases outside gene matches: 5. The CDR3 runs 14 residues. The CDR3 nucleotides read TGCGCCAGCAGCTGGGCGGACAGGCCCTACGAGCAGTACTTC. This encodes CASSWADRPYEQYF.

The chain carries TRBV28 and TRBJ2-7; D unclear. The CDR3 is 14 residues long. The germline V gene has CDR1 MDHEN and CDR2 SYDVKM. Between the trimmed V and J ends, which lost 6 bases and 3 bases, there was a span of 15 bases. For the CDR3, the DNA is TGTGCCAGCAGGAAACCGGGCCCCCTCTACGAGCAGTACTTC. Amino acid sequence: CASRKPGPLYEQYF.

This chain connects TRBV7-2 to TRBJ2-3; no definite D call. The CDR3 contains 16 residues. The V end was cut by 1 base, the J end by 2 bases, with 13 bases between. CDR1 is SGHTA and CDR2 is FQGNSA in the germline V gene. The chain's CDR3 is CASSLGLISYTDTQYF. The CDR3 bases are TGTGCCAGCAGCTTAGGGCTCATAAGTTACACAGATACGCAGTATTTT.